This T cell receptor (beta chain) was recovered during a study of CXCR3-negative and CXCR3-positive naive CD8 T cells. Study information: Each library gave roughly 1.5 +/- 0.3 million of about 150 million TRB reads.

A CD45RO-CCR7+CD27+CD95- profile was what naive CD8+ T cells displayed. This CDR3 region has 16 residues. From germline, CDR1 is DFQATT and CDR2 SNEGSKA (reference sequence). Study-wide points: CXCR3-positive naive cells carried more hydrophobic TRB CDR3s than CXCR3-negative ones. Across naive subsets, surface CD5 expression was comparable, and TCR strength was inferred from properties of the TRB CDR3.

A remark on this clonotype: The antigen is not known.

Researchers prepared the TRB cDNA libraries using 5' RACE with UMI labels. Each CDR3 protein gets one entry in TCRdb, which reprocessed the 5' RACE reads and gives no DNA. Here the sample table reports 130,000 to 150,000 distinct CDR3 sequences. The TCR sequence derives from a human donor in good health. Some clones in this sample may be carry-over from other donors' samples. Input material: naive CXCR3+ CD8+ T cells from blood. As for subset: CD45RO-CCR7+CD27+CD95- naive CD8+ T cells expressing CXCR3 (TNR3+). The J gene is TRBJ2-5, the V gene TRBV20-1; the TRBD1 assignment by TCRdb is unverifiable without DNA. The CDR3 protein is CSARDFLFQGEETQYF.